This T cell receptor beta chain was identified in a study of blood T cells in healthy people across ages (dated by TCRdb to the mid-2010s). About the full investigation: In model experiments, template switching captured about one uniquely barcoded TCR beta cDNA molecule for every two T cells. Age-related changes in TCR beta repertoire diversity were measured in the study by deep sequencing normalized with unique cDNA molecular identifiers. To avoid experimental bias, donors of different ages were randomly spread across the sequencing lanes. The donors were divided into four age groups: young (average around 16 years), middle-aged (over 35), aged (approximately 62) and long-lived (around 87). Two additional independent replicas of 1 million unique cDNA reads from the same blood draw were analyzed for two donors (one aged 18 to 30 and one aged 80 or older).

Library generation was performed with 5' RACE. TCRdb lists the instrument as Illumina HiSeq 2500. A second PCR of roughly 6 to 11 cycles was run with a J-beta primer mix and a sample-barcoded 5' primer. A unique molecular identifier was introduced onto each TCR beta cDNA molecule by a template-switch 5' adaptor carrying 12 random nucleotides. Each sample yielded at least 3 million CDR3-containing paired-end reads. The Mint cDNA synthesis kit, primed by a TRBC-specific oligonucleotide, was used to synthesize first-strand cDNA from all RNA. Following uracil-DNA glycosylase treatment, all cDNA underwent a first 18-cycle PCR with the universal primers M1SS and BC2_uni_R. As for the authors' bioinformatics: For normalization, 1 million high-quality reads, each with a distinct molecular identifier, were randomly selected from each sample. Reads sharing molecular identifiers were discarded rather than binned into consensus sequences. CDR3 identification, clonotype clustering and error correction used MiTCR with a Q25 quality threshold and the strictest error-elimination algorithm. A nonparametric unseen species model using Euler transformation provided a lower-bound estimate of total TCR beta diversity. Through fastp at Q25 and MiXCR, TCRdb rebuilt clones from the public reads, retaining in-frame beta chains. Each entry merges the rows of one CDR3 protein and shows their most common DNA and genes. None of the V and J calls come from the authors' own analysis; TCRdb made them. For this sample the table gives 1.2 million to 1.5 million distinct CDR3 sequences, of which 59% were detected only once. 6.5% to 8% of the sample rests with the top ten.

Broad study findings and their caveats: Total diversity estimates from one million sequenced T cells were considered lower bounds and underestimates. Because donor CMV infection status was unknown, age-related changes in expanded clonotypes were potentially confounded. Since profiling was done on bulk unsorted PBMCs, naive and antigen-experienced compartments could not be conclusively compared. Compared with the aged group, more naive CD4+ T cells, fewer expanded clones and increased TCR diversity were shown by the long-lived group, suggesting age selection. Observed TCR beta diversity per million T cells fell roughly linearly with age, and a significant reduction was already apparent by age about 36. The percentage of naive T cells measured by flow cytometry correlated strongly with observed TCR beta diversity.

V and J lose 3 bases and 4 bases, and a span of 9 bases separates them. CDR1 and CDR2 are read off the germline V gene as SQVTM and ANQGSEA. The CDR3 spans 13 residues, from the cysteine through the phenylalanine. The entry retains the CDR3 DNA only, 39 bases that are in frame from base 1. The donors were roughly 40 Caucasian individuals from Russia, aged roughly 6 to 90 years, who were systemically healthy. Around 9.9 milliliters of peripheral blood were collected from each donor into EDTA-treated Vacutainer tubes. Ficoll-Paque density-gradient centrifugation was used to isolate PBMCs, with at least 6.5 million per sample. Total RNA, at least 5 micrograms per sample, was extracted from PBMCs with Trizol reagent. For every donor, flow cytometry on a PBMC aliquot measured the percentage of naive CD45RAhigh/CD27high T cells. On this clonotype: The antigen it recognizes is unknown. Base qualities are not recorded, but no much larger clone differs from it by a single base.

Recombination connected TRBV29-1 to TRBJ2-2; TRBD1 is a possible D gene, resting on 5 matching bases. The clonotype comes from a man between 18 and 35 years old in good health. The sequencing input was blood. The CDR3: CSVDVGRTGELFF. The nucleotide sequence is TGCAGCGTTGACGTGGGGCGCACCGGGGAGCTGTTTTTT.